The clone carrying this T cell receptor (beta chain) showed up just once. This entry belongs to a study of blood T cell repertoires in COVID-19. About the study: Spain, Italy and the United States supplied samples that represented acute and convalescent COVID-19. T cells, B-cell-depleted T cells, or PBMCs supplied cDNA or gDNA.

V shed 3 bases, J shed 1 base, and the junction held 7 bases outside the gene matches. The CDR3 covers 15 residues. CDR1 is DFQATT, CDR2 SNEGSKA, per germline (reference sequence). Authors' data handling: Cell counts per sample came from amplifying reference gene primers. Method: immunoSEQ multiplex PCR; TCRdb's copy keeps in-frame clones and lacks some. That table is the source of V, J and clone size, and D and trimming were worked out from the DNA. The profile covers some 66,000 clones, with 70% to 85% appearing a single time and about 6.2% taken by the ten largest. The V gene is TRBV20-1, the J gene TRBJ2-5; 8 nucleotides align to TRBD1. This clonotype was obtained from a man aged 60-69 years with acute or convalescent COVID-19. Sequenced sample: peripheral blood. Here the CDR3 reads CSASLTGGLQETQYF. As DNA, the CDR3 is TGCAGTGCTAGTCTCACAGGGGGACTCCAAGAGACCCAGTACTTC.